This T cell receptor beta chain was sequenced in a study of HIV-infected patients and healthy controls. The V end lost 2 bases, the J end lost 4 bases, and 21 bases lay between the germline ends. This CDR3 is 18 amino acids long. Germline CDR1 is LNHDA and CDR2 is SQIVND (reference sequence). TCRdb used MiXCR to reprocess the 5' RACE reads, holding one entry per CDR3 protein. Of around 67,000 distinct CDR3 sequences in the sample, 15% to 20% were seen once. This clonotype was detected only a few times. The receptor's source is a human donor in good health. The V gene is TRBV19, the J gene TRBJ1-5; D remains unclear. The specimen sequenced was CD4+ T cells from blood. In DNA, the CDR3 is TGTGCCAGTAGTATACAAGGCTTACGGCATCAACGAAATCAGCCCCAGCATTTT. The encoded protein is CASSIQGLRHQRNQPQHF.